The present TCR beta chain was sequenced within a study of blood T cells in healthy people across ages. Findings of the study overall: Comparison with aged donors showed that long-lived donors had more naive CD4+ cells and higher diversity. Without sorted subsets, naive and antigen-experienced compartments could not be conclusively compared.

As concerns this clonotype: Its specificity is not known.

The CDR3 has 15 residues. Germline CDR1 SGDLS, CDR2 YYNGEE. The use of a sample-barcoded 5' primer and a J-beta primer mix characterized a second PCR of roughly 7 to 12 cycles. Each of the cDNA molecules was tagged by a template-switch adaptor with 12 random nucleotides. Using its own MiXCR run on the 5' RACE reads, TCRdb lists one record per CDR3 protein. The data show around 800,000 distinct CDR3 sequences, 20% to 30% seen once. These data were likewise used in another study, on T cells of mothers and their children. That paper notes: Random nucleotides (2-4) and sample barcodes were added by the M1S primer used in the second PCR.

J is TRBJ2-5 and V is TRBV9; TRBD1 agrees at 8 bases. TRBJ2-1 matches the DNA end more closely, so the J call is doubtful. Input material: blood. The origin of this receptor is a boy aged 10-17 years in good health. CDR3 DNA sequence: TGTGCCAGCAGCGTCGGACAGGGCCCCTACAATGAGCAGTTCTTC. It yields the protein CASSVGQGPYNEQFF.